These T cell receptor beta chains were read from a single sample in a study of T cell responses to AZD1222 COVID-19 vaccine. TCRdb's copy holds only in-frame clones and misses some; the assay was immunoSEQ multiplex PCR. The sample lists about 120,000 clones; around 86% were seen once. Sequences were derived from peripheral blood, sampled 28 days after the second AZD1222 dose. The source is an adult who received the AZD1222 COVID-19 vaccine. Each CDR3 is given with its conserved first and last residue. A D gene is named only where the DNA matches it firmly. Clone size appears in some rows only: once, few, many, or a class for an expanded clone.

16,TRBD1,.,TRBJ1-1,TRBV7-9,TGTGCCAGCAGCCGGAGGGCAGGGGGCGCGAACACTGAAGCTTTCTTT,CASSRRAGGANTEAFF
13,.,.,TRBJ2-1,TRBV4-2,TGTGCCAGCAGCCAAGATAGGGAGACCGAGCAGTTCTTC,CASSQDRETEQFF
14,.,.,TRBJ1-5,TRBV6-5,TGTGCCAGCAGTCTTGACAGGAAAAATCAGCCCCAGCATTTT,CASSLDRKNQPQHF
15,.,once,TRBJ2-7,TRBV11-2,TGTGCCAGCAGCCGAGTCAGGGGATTCTCCTACGAGCAGTACTTC,CASSRVRGFSYEQYF
14,TRBD2,.,TRBJ2-3,TRBV10-1,TGCGCCAGCAGCCTCCCCGGTAGCGGGGATACGCAGTATTTT,CASSLPGSGDTQYF
16,.,.,TRBJ1-6,TRBV3-1/TRBV3-2,TGTGCCAGCAGCCAAGGGTTTGGGACCACAGGCTCACCCCTCCACTTT,CASSQGFGTTGSPLHF
16,TRBD2,.,TRBJ2-3,TRBV3-1/TRBV3-2,TGTGCCAGCAGCCAAGATTTAACTAGCGTCACAGATACGCAGTATTTT,CASSQDLTSVTDTQYF
15,TRBD1,.,TRBJ2-2,TRBV12-5,TGTGCTAGTGGTTTAGGGCAGGGGGCTGGCGGGGAGCTGTTTTTT,CASGLGQGAGGELFF
17,.,.,TRBJ1-5,TRBV27,TGTGCCAGCAGTCCCCGTCCGGGGAGGGGGGGAAATCAGCCCCAGCATTTT,CASSPRPGRGGNQPQHF
15,TRBD2,.,TRBJ2-7,TRBV5-1,TGCGCCAGCAGCCGGACGACTAGCGGGGCCTACGAGCAGTACTTC,CASSRTTSGAYEQYF
16,.,.,TRBJ2-2,TRBV6-4,TGTGCCAGCAGTGACACAGGAGCCTCGTCCACCGGGGAGCTGTTTTTT,CASSDTGASSTGELFF
15,.,.,TRBJ2-2,TRBV5-1,TGCGCCAGCAGCTTGGCCACGGTGAGGACCGGGGAGCTGTTTTTT,CASSLATVRTGELFF
15,.,few,TRBJ2-1,TRBV9,TGTGCCAGCAGCTTCGCCCCACTTTCCTACAATGAGCAGTTCTTC,CASSFAPLSYNEQFF
15,.,.,TRBJ1-5,TRBV19,TGTGCCAGTAGTATAGATCCCCAGGGACATCAGCCCCAGCATTTT,CASSIDPQGHQPQHF
13,.,.,TRBJ2-7,TRBV3-1/TRBV3-2,TGTGCCAGCAGCCCCCCAGGGATCTACGAGCAGTACTTC,CASSPPGIYEQYF
14,TRBD2,.,TRBJ2-7,TRBV4-1,TGCGCCAGCAGCCAAGTACGGGGGGGGTACGAGCAGTACTTC,CASSQVRGGYEQYF
11,.,.,TRBJ2-1,TRBV20-1,TGCAGTGCTAGGTTGGTTGGGGGTGAGTTCTTC,CSARLVGGEFF
14,TRBD1,.,TRBJ1-5,TRBV29-1,TGCAGCGCCAGGACAGGGGCGATCAATCAGCCCCAGCATTTT,CSARTGAINQPQHF
16,.,.,TRBJ1-1,TRBV7-2,TGTGCCAGCAGCTTAGGGGGGGAAGGGGCTGACACTGAAGCTTTCTTT,CASSLGGEGADTEAFF
13,.,.,TRBJ2-7,TRBV25-1,TGTGCCAGCAGTTCGACAGAGACCTACGAGCAGTACTTC,CASSSTETYEQYF
14,.,.,TRBJ2-1,TRBV13,TGTGCCAGCAGCGCCACGTGGGTCCTCCCCGAGCAGTTCTTC,CASSATWVLPEQFF
13,.,.,TRBJ1-3,TRBV6-5,TGTGCCAGCAGTATGGGAGTTGGAAACACCATATATTTT,CASSMGVGNTIYF
15,.,.,TRBJ1-2,TRBV5-1,TGCGCCAGCAGCTTGGAAAGGACAACTCACTATGGCTACACCTTC,CASSLERTTHYGYTF
14,TRBD1,.,TRBJ2-1,TRBV19,TGTGCCAGTAGTATTGACAGGGTTAGGAATGAGCAGTTCTTC,CASSIDRVRNEQFF
14,.,few,TRBJ1-1,TRBV5-1,TGCGCCAGCAGCTTATCACAGGGGAACACTGAAGCTTTCTTT,CASSLSQGNTEAFF
15,.,.,TRBJ1-2,TRBV15,TGTGCCACCAGCAGAGATTGGGCCGAGAAGGATGGCTACACCTTC,CATSRDWAEKDGYTF
14,.,.,TRBJ2-5,TRBV7-2,TGTGCCAGCAGCGTGACAGGGAGGTTGGAGACCCAGTACTTC,CASSVTGRLETQYF
16,.,.,TRBJ2-1,TRBV3-1/TRBV3-2,TGTGCCAGCAGCCGAAGAGGGGGGGCCGACTACAATGAGCAGTTCTTC,CASSRRGGADYNEQFF
15,.,.,TRBJ1-6,TRBV6-5,TGTGCCAGCAGTTACACCGAACCTTATAATTCACCCCTCCACTTT,CASSYTEPYNSPLHF
14,.,few,TRBJ1-4,TRBV29-1,TGCAGCGTTGAGAGAATTGCAACTAATGAAAAACTGTTTTTT,CSVERIATNEKLFF
15,TRBD1,.,TRBJ1-4,TRBV7-9,TGTGCCAGCAGCCAAACAGGGGGCACTAATGAAAAACTGTTTTTT,CASSQTGGTNEKLFF
15,.,.,TRBJ2-2,TRBV5-1,TGCGCCAGCAGCGTGGGAATCCGCGGGACCGGGGAGCTGTTTTTT,CASSVGIRGTGELFF
12,.,.,TRBJ1-1,TRBV29-1,TGCAGCGTTCAATGGGGGAACACTGAAGCTTTCTTT,CSVQWGNTEAFF
14,.,once,TRBJ1-1,TRBV6-5,TGTGCCAGCAGTCTCGGTGGGAGGAACACTGAAGCTTTCTTT,CASSLGGRNTEAFF
14,.,many,TRBJ1-6,TRBV5-1,TGCGCCAGCAGCTTGATAAAGGGACGGTCACCCCTCCACTTT,CASSLIKGRSPLHF
15,.,few,TRBJ1-2,TRBV6-1,TGTGCCAGCAGTGAAGAAGAGGGTTCCCGTCCTGGCTACACCTTC,CASSEEEGSRPGYTF
12,.,.,TRBJ2-7,TRBV28,TGTGCCAGCACCTCCCAGTCCTGGGAGCAGTACTTC,CASTSQSWEQYF
14,.,.,TRBJ1-1,TRBV10-2,TGCGCCAGCTGCTTGACCCTCTGGGGTGCTGAAGCTTTCTTT,CASCLTLWGAEAFF
17,TRBD2,.,TRBJ2-1,TRBV2,TGTGCCAGAAGGGGACTAGCGGGGGGGATCTCCTACAATGAGCAGTTCTTC,CARRGLAGGISYNEQFF
13,.,.,TRBJ1-1,TRBV30,TGTGCCTGGAGTGAGTCGAGGAACACTGAAGCTTTCTTT,CAWSESRNTEAFF
13,TRBD1,.,TRBJ2-7,TRBV29-1,TGCAGCGTTGCCTTAACAGGGGGCTACGAGCAGTACTTC,CSVALTGGYEQYF
13,.,once,TRBJ1-1,TRBV10-2,TGCGCCAGCAGTAGGGGGTTTAACACTGAAGCTTTCTTT,CASSRGFNTEAFF
13,TRBD1,.,TRBJ2-3,TRBV11-2,TGTGCCAGCAGCTCACAGGGGGCGGATACGCAGTATTTT,CASSSQGADTQYF